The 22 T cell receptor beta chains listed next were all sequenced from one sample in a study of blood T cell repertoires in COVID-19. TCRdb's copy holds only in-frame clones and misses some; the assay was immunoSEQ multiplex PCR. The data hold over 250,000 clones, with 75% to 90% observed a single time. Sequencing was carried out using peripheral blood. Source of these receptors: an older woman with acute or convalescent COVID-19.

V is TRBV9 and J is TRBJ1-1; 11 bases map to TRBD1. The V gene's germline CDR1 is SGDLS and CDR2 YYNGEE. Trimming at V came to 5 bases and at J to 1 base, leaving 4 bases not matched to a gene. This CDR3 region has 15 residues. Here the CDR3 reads CASRRTGGANTEAFF. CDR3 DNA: TGTGCCAGCAGGAGGACAGGGGGCGCGAACACTGAAGCTTTCTTT.

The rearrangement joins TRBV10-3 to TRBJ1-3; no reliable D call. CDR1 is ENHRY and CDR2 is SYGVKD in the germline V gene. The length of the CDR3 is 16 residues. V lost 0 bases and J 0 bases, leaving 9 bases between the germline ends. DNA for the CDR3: TGTGCCATCAGTGAGTCGGGAGAGAGCTCTGGAAACACCATATATTTT. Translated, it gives CAISESGESSGNTIYF.

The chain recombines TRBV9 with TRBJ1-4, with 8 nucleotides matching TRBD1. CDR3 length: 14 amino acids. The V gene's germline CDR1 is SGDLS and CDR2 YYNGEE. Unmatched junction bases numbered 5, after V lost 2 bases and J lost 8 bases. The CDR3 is CASSVDRVGEKLFF. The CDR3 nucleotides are TGTGCCAGCAGCGTGGACAGGGTTGGGGAAAAACTGTTTTTT.

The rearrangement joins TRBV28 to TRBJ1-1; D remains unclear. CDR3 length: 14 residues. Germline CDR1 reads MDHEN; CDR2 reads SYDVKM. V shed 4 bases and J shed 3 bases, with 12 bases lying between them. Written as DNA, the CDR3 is TGTGCCAGCAGTTCGATGGGCCTCTACACTGAAGCTTTCTTT. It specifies CASSSMGLYTEAFF. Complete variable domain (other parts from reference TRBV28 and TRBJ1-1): DVKVTQSSRYLVKRTGEKVFLECVQDMDHENMFWYRQDPGLGLRLIYFSYDVKMKEKGDIPEGYSVSREKKERFSLILESASTNQTSMYLCASSSMGLYTEAFFGQGTRLTVV.

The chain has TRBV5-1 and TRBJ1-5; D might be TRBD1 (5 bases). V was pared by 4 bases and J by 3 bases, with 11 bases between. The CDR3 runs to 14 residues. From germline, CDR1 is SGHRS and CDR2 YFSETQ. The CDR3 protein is CASSLTGFNQPQHF. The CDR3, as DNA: TGCGCCAGCAGCCTAACAGGTTTCAATCAGCCCCAGCATTTT.

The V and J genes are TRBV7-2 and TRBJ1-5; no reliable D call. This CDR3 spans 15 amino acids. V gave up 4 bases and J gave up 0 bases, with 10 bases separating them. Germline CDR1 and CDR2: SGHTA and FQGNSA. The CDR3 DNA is TGTGCCAGCAGCTACTGGGCAGTTAGCAATCAGCCCCAGCATTTT. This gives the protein CASSYWAVSNQPQHF.

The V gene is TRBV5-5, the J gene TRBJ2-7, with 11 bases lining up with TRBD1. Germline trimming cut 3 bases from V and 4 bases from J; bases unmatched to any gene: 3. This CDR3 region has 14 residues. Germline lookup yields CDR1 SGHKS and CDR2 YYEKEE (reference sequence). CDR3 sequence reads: CASSYGQGAYEQYF. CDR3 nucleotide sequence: TGTGCCAGCAGCTACGGACAGGGGGCGTACGAGCAGTACTTC.

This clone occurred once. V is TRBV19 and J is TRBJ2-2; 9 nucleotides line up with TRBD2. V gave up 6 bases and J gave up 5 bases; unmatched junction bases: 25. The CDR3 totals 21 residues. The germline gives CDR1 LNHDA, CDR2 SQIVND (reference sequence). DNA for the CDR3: TGTGCCAGTAGGGGACAGCGACTGGCCACCCCTCTAGCGGGAAGGACCGGGGAGCTGTTTTTT. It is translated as CASRGQRLATPLAGRTGELFF.

This CDR3 reads CASSYSLGSSYNEQFF. The CDR3 region has the DNA TGTGCCAGCAGTTACTCTCTAGGGAGCTCCTACAATGAGCAGTTCTTC. The chain combines TRBV6-5 with TRBJ2-1, with D possibly being TRBD2 (5 bases). Germline V CDR1 and CDR2: MNHEY, SVGAGI. Deletions cut 0 bases from V and 0 bases from J, with 9 bases between. CDR3 length equals 16 residues.

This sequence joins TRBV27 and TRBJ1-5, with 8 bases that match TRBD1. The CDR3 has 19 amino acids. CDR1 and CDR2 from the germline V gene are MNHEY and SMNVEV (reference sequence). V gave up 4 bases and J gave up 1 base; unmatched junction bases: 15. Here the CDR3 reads CASSSQLAAGGWSNQPQHF. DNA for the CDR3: TGTGCCAGCAGTTCCCAATTAGCCGCAGGGGGCTGGAGCAATCAGCCCCAGCATTTT.

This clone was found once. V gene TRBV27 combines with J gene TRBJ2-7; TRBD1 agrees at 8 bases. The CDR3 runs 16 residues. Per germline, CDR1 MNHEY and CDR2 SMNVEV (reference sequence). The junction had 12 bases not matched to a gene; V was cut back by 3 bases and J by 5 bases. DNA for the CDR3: TGTGCCAGCAGTTTTTCCGGGACAGGTCAAGTACACGAGCAGTACTTC. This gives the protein CASSFSGTGQVHEQYF.

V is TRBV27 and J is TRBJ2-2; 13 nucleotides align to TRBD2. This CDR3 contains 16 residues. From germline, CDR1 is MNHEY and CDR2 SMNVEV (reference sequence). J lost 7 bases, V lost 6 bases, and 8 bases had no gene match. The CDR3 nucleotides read TGTGCCAGCAGGCACACTAGCGGGAGGGCGTACGGGGAGCTGTTTTTT. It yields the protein CASRHTSGRAYGELFF.

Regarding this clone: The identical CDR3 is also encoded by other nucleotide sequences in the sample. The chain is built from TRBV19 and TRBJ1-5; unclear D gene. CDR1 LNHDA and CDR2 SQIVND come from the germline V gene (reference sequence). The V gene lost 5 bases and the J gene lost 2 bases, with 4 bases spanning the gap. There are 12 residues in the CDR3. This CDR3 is CASSRGNQPQHF. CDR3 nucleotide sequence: TGTGCCAGTAGTCGGGGCAATCAGCCCCAGCATTTT.

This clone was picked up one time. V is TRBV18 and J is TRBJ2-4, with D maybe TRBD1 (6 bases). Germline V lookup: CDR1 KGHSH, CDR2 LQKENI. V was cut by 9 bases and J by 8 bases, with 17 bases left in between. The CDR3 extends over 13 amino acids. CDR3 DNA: TGTGCCAGTCTCAGGGGCCCGAAGGACATTCAGTACTTC. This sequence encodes CASLRGPKDIQYF.

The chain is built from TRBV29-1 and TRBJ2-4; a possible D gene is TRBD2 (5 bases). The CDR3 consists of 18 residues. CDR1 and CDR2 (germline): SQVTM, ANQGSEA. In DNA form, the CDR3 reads TGCCCCGAGGAGCTCTCGGGCCGTCGGGGAATAGCCAAAAACATTCAGTACTTC. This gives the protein CPEELSGRRGIAKNIQYF.

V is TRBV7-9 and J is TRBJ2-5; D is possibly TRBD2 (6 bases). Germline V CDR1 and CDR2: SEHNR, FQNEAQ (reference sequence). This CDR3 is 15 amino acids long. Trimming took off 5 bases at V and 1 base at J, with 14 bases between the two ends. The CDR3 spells CASSTPLGGQETQYF. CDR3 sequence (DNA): TGTGCCAGCAGCACCCCCTTGGGGGGCCAAGAGACCCAGTACTTC. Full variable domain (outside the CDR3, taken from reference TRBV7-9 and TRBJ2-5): DTGVSQNPRHKITKRGQNVTFRCDPISEHNRLYWYRQTLGQGPEFLTYFQNEAQLEKSRLLSDRFSAERPKGSFSTLEIQRTEQGDSAMYLCASSTPLGGQETQYFGPGTRLLVL.

Here the CDR3 reads CASSSFSGRASDTQYF. The CDR3 DNA follows: TGTGCCAGCAGCTCTTTTAGCGGGAGGGCCTCAGATACGCAGTATTTT. V is TRBV5-8 and J is TRBJ2-3; 11 nucleotides line up with TRBD2. Trimming took 3 bases from V and 4 from J; bases not matched to a gene: 7. The CDR3 runs to 16 residues. The V gene's germline CDR1 is SGHTS and CDR2 YDEGEE.

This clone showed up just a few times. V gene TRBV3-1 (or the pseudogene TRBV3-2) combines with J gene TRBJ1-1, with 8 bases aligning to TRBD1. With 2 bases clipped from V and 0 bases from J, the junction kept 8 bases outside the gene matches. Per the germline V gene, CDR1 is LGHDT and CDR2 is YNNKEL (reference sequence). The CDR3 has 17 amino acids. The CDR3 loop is CASSQPGDRGLNTEAFF. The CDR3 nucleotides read TGTGCCAGCAGCCAACCAGGAGACAGGGGATTGAACACTGAAGCTTTCTTT.

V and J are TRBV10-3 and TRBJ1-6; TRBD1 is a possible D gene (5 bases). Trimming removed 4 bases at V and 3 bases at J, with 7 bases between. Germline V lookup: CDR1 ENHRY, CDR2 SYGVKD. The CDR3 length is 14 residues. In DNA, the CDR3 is TGTGCCATCAGTGCGGGGGACTATAATTCACCCCTCCACTTT. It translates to CAISAGDYNSPLHF.

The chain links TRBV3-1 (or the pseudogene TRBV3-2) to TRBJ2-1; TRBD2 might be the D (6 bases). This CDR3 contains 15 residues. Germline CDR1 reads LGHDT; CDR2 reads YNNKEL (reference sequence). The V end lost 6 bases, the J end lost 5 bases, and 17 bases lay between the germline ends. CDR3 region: CASRRGGRNNNEQFF. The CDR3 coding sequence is TGTGCCAGCAGGCGAGGAGGGAGGAATAACAATGAGCAGTTCTTC.

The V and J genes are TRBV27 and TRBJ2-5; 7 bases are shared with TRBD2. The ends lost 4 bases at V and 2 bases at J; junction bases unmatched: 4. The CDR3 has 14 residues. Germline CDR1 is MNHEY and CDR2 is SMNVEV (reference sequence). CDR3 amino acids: CASSSGGWQETQYF. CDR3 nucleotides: TGTGCCAGCAGTTCCGGGGGGTGGCAAGAGACCCAGTACTTC.

CDR3 coding DNA: TGTGCCAGCAGCCCACAGGGGGATCCCTCCTACGAGCAGTACTTC. It specifies CASSPQGDPSYEQYF. The chain uses TRBV9 and TRBJ2-7; 8 bases match TRBD1. The CDR3 has 15 amino acids. V was clipped by 4 bases and J by 0 bases; unmatched bases: 6. Germline V gene lookup returns CDR1 SGDLS and CDR2 YYNGEE.